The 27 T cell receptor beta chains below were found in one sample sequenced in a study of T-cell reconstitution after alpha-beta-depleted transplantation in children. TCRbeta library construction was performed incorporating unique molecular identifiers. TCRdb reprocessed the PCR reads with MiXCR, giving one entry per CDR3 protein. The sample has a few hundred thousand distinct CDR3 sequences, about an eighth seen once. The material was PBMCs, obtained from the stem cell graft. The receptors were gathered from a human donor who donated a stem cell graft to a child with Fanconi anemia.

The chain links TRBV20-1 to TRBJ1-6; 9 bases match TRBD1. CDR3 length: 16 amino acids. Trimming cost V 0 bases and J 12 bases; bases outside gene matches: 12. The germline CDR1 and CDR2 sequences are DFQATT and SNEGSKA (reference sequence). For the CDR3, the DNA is TGCAGTGCTAGAGATGGATCCGGGGGACAGGGTAAACCCCTCCACTTT. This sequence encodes CSARDGSGGQGKPLHF.

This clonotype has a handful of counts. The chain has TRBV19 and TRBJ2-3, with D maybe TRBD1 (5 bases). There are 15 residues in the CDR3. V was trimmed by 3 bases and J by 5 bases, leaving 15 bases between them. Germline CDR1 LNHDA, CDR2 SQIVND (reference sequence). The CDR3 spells CASSIWAGPQDTQYF. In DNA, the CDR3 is TGTGCCAGTAGTATTTGGGCAGGGCCCCAAGATACGCAGTATTTT.

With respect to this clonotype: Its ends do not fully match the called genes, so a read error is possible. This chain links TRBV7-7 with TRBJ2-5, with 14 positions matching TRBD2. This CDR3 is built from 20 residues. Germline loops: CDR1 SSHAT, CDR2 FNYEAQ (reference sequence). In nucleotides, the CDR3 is TGTGCTAGCAGCCTCCTCCTTCCGACTAGCGGGGGGGCTAGGGGAGAGACCCAGTACTTC. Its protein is CASSLLLPTSGGARGETQYF.

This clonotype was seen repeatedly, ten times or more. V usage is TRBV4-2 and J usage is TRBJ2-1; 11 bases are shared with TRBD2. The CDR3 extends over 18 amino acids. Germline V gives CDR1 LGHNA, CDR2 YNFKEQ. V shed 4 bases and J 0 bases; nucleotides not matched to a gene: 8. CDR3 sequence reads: CASSPLAGASSSYNEQFF. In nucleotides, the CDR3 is TGTGCCAGCAGCCCACTAGCGGGGGCCAGTAGCTCCTACAATGAGCAGTTCTTC.

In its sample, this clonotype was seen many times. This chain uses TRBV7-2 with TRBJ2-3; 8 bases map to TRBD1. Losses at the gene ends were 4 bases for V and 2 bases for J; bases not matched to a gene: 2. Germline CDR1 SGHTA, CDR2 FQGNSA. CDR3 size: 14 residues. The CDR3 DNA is TGTGCCAGCAGCTCGACAGGGGTCACAGATACGCAGTATTTT. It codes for CASSSTGVTDTQYF.

In DNA form, the CDR3 reads TGTGCCAGCAGCTTGGAAGTAATTGAAGCTTTCTTT. This codes for CASSLEVIEAFF. The gene calls are TRBV5-6 and TRBJ1-1; D is unclear. This CDR3 region has 12 residues. The germline V gene encodes CDR1 SGHDT and CDR2 YYEEEE. Between the trimmed V and J ends, which lost 0 bases and 7 bases, there was a span of 7 bases.

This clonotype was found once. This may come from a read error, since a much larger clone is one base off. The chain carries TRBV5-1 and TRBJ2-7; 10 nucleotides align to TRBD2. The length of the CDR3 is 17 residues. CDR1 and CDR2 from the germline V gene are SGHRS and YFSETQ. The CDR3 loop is CAISLTLLAGSSYEQYF. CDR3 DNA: TGCGCCATCAGCCTCACTTTACTAGCGGGGAGCTCCTACGAGCAGTACTTC.

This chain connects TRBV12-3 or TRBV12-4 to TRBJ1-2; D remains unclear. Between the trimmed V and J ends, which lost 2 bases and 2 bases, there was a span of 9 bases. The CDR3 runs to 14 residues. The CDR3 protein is CASSLLRRNYGYTF. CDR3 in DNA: TGTGCCAGCAGTTTACTTCGGAGAAACTATGGCTACACCTTC.

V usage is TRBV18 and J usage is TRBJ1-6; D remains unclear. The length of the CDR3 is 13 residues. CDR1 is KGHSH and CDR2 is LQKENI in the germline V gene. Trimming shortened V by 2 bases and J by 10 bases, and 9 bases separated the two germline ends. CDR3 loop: CASSPGQDSPLHF. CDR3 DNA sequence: TGTGCCAGCTCACCAGGCCAGGACTCACCCCTCCACTTT.

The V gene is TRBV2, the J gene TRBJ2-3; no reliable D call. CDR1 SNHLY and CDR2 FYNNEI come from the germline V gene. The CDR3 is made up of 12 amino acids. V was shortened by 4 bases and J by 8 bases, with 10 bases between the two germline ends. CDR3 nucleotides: TGTGCCAGCAGTGGAGAAACTATTACGCAGTATTTT. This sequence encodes CASSGETITQYF.

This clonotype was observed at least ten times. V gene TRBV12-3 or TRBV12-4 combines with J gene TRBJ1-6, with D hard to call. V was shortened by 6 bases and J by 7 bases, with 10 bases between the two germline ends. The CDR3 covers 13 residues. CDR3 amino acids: CASSQSRNSPLHF. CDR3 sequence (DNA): TGTGCCAGCAGCCAATCAAGAAATTCACCCCTCCACTTT.

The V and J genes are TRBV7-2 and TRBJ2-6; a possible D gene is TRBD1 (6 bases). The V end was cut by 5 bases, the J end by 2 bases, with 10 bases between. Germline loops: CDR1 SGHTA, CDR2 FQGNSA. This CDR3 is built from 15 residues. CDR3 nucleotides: TGTGCCAGCAGCCCAACAGGGACTGGGGCCAACGTCCTGACTTTC. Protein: CASSPTGTGANVLTF.

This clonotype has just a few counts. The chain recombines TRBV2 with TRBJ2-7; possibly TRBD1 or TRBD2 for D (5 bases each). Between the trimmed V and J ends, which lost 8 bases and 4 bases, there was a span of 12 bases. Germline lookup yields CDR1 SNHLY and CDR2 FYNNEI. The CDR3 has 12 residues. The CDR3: CASEGWGYEQYV. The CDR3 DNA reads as TGTGCCAGCGAGGGGTGGGGATACGAGCAGTACGTC.

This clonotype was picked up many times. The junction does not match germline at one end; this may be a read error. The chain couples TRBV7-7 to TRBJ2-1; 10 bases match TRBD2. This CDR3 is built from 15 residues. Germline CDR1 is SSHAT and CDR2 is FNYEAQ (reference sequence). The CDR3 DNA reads TGTGCTAGCAGCCCTCAGCGGGGGGGCTACAATGAGCAGTTCTTC. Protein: CASSPQRGGYNEQFF.

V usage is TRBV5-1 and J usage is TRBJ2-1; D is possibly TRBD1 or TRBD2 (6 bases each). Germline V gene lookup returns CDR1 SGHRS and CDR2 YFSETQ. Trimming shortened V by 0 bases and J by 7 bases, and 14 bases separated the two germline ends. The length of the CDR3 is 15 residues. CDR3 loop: CASSLVGGGRNEQFF. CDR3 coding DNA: TGCGCCAGCAGCTTGGTCGGGGGCGGCCGTAATGAGCAGTTCTTC. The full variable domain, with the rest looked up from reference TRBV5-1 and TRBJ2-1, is KAGVTQTPRYLIKTRGQQVTLSCSPISGHRSVSWYQQTPGQGLQFLFEYFSETQRNKGNFPGRFSGRQFSNSRSEMNVSTLELGDSALYLCASSLVGGGRNEQFFGPGTRLTVL.

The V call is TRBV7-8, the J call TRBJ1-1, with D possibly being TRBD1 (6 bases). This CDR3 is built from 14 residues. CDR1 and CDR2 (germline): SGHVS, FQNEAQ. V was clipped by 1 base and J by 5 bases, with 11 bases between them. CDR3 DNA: TGTGCCAGCAGCTTAGTATCTGGGACAACTGAAGCTTTCTTT. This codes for CASSLVSGTTEAFF.

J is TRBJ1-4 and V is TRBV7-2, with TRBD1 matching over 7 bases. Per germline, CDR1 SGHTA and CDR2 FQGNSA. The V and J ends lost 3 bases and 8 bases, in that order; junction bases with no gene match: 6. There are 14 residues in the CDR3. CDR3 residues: CASSLIRGGEKLFF. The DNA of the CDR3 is TGTGCCAGCAGCTTGATCAGGGGGGGCGAAAAACTGTTTTTT. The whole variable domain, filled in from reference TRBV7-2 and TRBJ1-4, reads GAGVSQSPSNKVTEKGKDVELRCDPISGHTALYWYRQSLGQGLEFLIYFQGNSAPDKSGLPSDRFSAERTGGSVSTLTIQRTQQEDSAVYLCASSLIRGGEKLFFGSGTQLSVL.

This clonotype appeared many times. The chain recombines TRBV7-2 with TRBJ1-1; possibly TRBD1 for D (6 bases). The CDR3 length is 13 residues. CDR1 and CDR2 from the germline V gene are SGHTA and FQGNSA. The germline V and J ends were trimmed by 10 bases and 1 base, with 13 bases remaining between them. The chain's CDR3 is CATAGQPNTEAFF. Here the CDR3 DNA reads TGTGCCACCGCGGGACAACCGAACACTGAAGCTTTCTTT.

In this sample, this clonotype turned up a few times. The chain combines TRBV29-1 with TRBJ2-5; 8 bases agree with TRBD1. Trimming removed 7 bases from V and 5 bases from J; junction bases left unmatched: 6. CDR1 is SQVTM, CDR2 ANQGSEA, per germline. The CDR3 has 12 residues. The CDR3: CSAITGGETQYF. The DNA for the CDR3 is TGCAGCGCCATTACAGGGGGGGAGACCCAGTACTTC.

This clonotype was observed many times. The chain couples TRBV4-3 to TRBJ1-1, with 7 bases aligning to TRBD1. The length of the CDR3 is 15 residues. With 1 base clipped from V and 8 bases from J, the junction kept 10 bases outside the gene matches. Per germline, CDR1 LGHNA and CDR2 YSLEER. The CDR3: CASSQGVGDRTEAFF. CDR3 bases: TGCGCCAGCAGCCAAGGTGTAGGGGACAGAACCGAAGCTTTCTTT.

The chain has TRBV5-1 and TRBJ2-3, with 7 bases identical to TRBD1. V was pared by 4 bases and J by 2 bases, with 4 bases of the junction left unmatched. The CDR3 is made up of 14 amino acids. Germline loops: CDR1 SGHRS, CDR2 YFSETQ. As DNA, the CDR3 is TGCGCCAGCAGCGCTGGGACAGCCACAGATACGCAGTATTTT. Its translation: CASSAGTATDTQYF.

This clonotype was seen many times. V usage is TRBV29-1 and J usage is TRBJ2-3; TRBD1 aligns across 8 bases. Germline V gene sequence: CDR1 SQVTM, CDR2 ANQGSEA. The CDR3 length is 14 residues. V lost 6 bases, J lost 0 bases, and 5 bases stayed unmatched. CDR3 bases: TGCAGCGTCCGGACAGGGATGAGCACAGATACGCAGTATTTT. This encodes CSVRTGMSTDTQYF.

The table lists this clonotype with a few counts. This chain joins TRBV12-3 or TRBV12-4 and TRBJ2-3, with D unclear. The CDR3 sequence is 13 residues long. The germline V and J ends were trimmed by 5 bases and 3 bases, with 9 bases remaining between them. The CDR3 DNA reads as TGTGCCAGCAGTGTTCTGGGAACAGATACGCAGTATTTT. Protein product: CASSVLGTDTQYF.

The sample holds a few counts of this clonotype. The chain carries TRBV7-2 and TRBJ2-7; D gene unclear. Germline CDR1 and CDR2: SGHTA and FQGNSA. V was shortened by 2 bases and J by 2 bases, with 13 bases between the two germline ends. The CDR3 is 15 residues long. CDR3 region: CASSLYASRTYEQYV. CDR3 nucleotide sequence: TGTGCCAGCAGCTTATACGCCTCCCGAACCTACGAGCAGTACGTC.

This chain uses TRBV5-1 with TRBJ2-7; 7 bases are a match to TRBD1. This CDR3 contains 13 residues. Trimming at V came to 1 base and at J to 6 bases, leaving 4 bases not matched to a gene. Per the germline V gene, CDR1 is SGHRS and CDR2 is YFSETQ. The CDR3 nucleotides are TGCGCCAGCAGCTTGACACAGGGGACCGAGCAGTACTTC. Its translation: CASSLTQGTEQYF.

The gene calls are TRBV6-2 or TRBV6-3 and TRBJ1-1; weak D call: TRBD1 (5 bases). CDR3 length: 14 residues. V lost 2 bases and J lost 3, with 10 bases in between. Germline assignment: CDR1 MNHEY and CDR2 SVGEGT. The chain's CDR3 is CASSYAGADTEAFF. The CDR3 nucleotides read TGTGCCAGCAGTTACGCTGGGGCTGACACTGAAGCTTTCTTT.

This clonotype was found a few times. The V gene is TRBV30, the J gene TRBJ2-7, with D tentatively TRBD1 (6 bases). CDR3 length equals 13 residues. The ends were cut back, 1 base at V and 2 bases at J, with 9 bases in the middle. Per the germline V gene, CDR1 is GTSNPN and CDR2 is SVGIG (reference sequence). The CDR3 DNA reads TGTGCCTGGAGTGGACAGGAACCCTACGAGCAGTACTTC. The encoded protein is CAWSGQEPYEQYF.